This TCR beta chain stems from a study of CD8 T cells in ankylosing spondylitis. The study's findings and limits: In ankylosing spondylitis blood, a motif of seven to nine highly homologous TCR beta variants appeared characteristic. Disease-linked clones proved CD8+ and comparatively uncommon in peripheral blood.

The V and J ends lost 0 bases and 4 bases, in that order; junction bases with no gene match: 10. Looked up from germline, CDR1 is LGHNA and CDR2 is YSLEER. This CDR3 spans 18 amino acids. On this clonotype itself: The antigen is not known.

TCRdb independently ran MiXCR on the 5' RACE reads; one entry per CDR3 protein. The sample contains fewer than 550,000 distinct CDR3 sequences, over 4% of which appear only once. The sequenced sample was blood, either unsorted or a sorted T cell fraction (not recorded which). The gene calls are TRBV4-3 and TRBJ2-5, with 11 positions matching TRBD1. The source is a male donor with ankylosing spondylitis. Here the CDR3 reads CASSQEDVYGTGGETQYF. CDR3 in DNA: TGCGCCAGCAGCCAAGAGGATGTGTATGGGACAGGGGGAGAGACCCAGTACTTC.